This TCR beta chain was recorded in a study of blood T cell repertoires in COVID-19. Study overall: The United States, Italy and Spain supplied acute and convalescent COVID-19 samples.

Original handling: Estimates of nucleated cell counts were drawn from the amplification of reference gene primers. Profiling relied on immunoSEQ multiplex PCR, and the TCRdb table lists in-frame clones only, not all of them. V and J calls and clone size are those listed in that table; D and trimming were worked out from the DNA. The table records approximately 94,000 clones, roughly 84% of them present only once. Per the germline V gene, CDR1 is SGHDT and CDR2 is YYEEEE. The CDR3 contains 13 residues. V was shortened by 2 bases and J by 6 bases, with 10 bases between the two germline ends. The TCR sequence derives from a human donor in a cohort sampled during active COVID-19. The chain joins TRBV5-6 to TRBJ2-3; D may be TRBD2 (6 bases). Sequenced sample: peripheral blood. The CDR3 DNA reads as TGTGCCAGCAGCTTCGGGGGAGTTGATACGCAGTATTTT. Its protein is CASSFGGVDTQYF.